The sequence of this T cell receptor (beta chain) was determined in a study of shared clonotypes between healthy human individuals (dated by TCRdb to between 2020 and 2021). Notes on the research overall: The cohort comprised a couple of women and a few men aged 18 to 49 years. For each donor, three plates each were used for CD4 naive and CD4 memory, two plates were used for CD8 naive, and one plate was used for CD8 memory. Blood TCR repertoires of a handful of healthy adults were deeply sequenced to estimate repertoire size and the extent of clonotype sharing between individuals. Libraries were prepared and TCR repertoires were sequenced by different laboratories using diverse techniques, in order to increase sequencing depth and limit assay-specific biases. Leukapheresis yielded between about 0.85 and 9 billion PBMCs per donor. The paper's findings and limits, for the study overall: Incomplete sequencing was indicated by rarefaction of sorted-subset datasets, despite the large sequencing depth. Pairwise subsampling led to the expectation that sequencing depth would affect the degree of clonotype sharing among donors. Sampling was restricted to blood, and TCR repertoires in tissues likely differ from the TCR repertoires found in blood. The genetic and exposure-history diversity represented was limited by the small number of donors. Naive subsets generally had larger estimated clonotype richness than memory subsets did. Clonotypes shared by all four sorted-subset donors showed higher generation probabilities than non-shared clonotypes. Across a few donors, around 5% of naive CD4, approximately 3.6% of naive CD8, roughly 2.2% of memory CD4, and approximately 0.42% of memory CD8 clonotypes were shared.

Using the deep immunoSEQ assay, multiplex PCR amplified TCR CDR3 regions from genomic DNA. Extracted genomic DNA from each cell subset was distributed evenly across all wells of several immunoSEQ 96-well plates, and each plate was treated as a replicate. For sorted subsets, about 200 ng genomic DNA, equal to approximately 30,000 T cell genomes, was loaded into each replicate PCR. Purified libraries were measured with a Qubit 3.0 fluorometer, size-checked on a Bioanalyzer 2100, and measured again with the KAPA Library Quantification kit. A separate single-read 150-cycle Illumina NextSeq 550 flow cell was used to sequence each immunoSEQ 96-well plate. The source study handled its data this way. The immunoSEQ output contained only junctional sequences without quality scores, so filtering could not match that applied to full-length reads. Sequences were annotated with PyIR, a Python wrapper for IgBLAST v1.9, and V/J genes and CDR3 were assigned using IMGT germline references. Reads were filtered out if the reads had weak V/J assignments (E-value above 1e-6), no CDR3, stop codons, out-of-frame junctions, or ambiguous translated residues. V3J clonotypes were defined by identical inferred V gene, J gene, and CDR3 amino acid sequence. To compute the percentage overlap between repertoires, the number of shared unique clonotypes was divided by the size of the smaller repertoire. Three approaches were used to assess repertoire richness: RTK rarefaction, the Chao1 estimator, and Recon v2.1 estimates of unobserved clonotypes. Generation probabilities for all TCRbeta clonotypes obtained by the gDNA method from a handful of donors were computed using OLGA. The table comes from immuneACCESS by way of TCRdb, which keeps in-frame sequences with V and J called. Part of the clones is missing from these tables; in studies checked, under half for an unresolved V gene and the rest for unknown reasons. That table furnishes V, J and clone size, whereas the DNA furnished D and trimming. This sample holds some 1 million clones; around 74% were observed only once. Roughly 1.4% of the sample comes from the top ten.

From the cysteine up to the phenylalanine, the CDR3 has a length of 14 residues. Of all the DNA, just the CDR3 is kept, 42 bases in frame from base 1. Trimming at the junction amounts to 1 base on V and 1 base on J, and the germline ends lie 8 bases apart. CDR1 SEHNR and CDR2 FQNEAQ were looked up in the germline V gene (reference sequence). Regarding this clone: What this receptor recognizes is not known. No base quality values were provided; no much bigger clone lies one nucleotide off. Other DNA sequences in this specimen translate into the identical CDR3.

The donors were healthy, HIV-negative adults with no recently reported acute infections or vaccinations. All donors were Caucasian adults living in Nashville, Tennessee, USA. Magnetic negative selection was used to enrich CD4+ T cells, after which naive cells were positively selected on CD45RA and the negative fraction became the memory subset. Blood was obtained by leukapheresis, after which PBMCs were separated by Ficoll-Histopaque density gradient centrifugation and cryopreserved in liquid nitrogen vapor phase. Analytical flow cytometry was used to check the purity and quantity of each magnetically sorted T cell population. Genomic DNA was isolated from every sorted fraction and measured by UV absorbance on a Nanodrop 2000c.

Source material: memory CD4+ T cells sorted from blood. The meaning of the sample's cell subset or site label: CD45RA-negative fraction. This chain is built from TRBV7-9 and TRBJ2-7; the D element might be TRBD1 or TRBD2, as each aligns at 6 bases. This sequence was found in a man aged 18-30 years in good health. The CDR3 corresponds to CASSLGGASYEQYF. Read as DNA, the sequence is TGTGCCAGCAGCTTAGGGGGGGCTTCCTACGAGCAGTACTTC.